These 24 T cell receptor beta chains originate from one sample sequenced in a study of response to subunit inactivated influenza vaccine. TCRdb itself ran the RT-PCR reads through MiXCR, one entry per CDR3 protein. This table has hundreds of thousands of distinct CDR3 sequences, 21% appearing once. The sequenced sample was PBMCs from blood, obtained less than 22 months after vaccination. Source of these receptors: a man aged 45 to 70 who received an inactivated influenza vaccine.

This clonotype was detected a few times. This sequence joins TRBV6-2 or TRBV6-3 and TRBJ2-1; D is possibly TRBD1 (5 bases). Trimming stripped 2 bases from V and 0 bases from J, with 17 bases between. The CDR3 is 18 residues long. The germline CDR1 and CDR2 sequences are MNHEY and SVGEGT. The CDR3 reads CASSYPRTQHSSYNEQFF. The CDR3 bases are TGTGCCAGCAGTTACCCCAGGACACAACATAGCTCCTACAATGAGCAGTTCTTC.

The genes are TRBV7-9 and TRBJ1-1; D unclear. This CDR3 is 12 amino acids long. From germline, CDR1 is SEHNR and CDR2 FQNEAQ (reference sequence). V lost 3 bases, J lost 1 base, and 3 bases lay in between. The CDR3 reads CASSFQNTEAFF. As DNA, the CDR3 is TGTGCCAGCAGCTTTCAGAACACTGAAGCTTTCTTT.

The chain links TRBV5-1 to TRBJ2-5; perhaps TRBD2 as D (6 bases). With 2 bases removed from V and 2 bases from J, the gap between germline ends came to 16 bases. In germline, CDR1 is SGHRS, CDR2 YFSETQ. The CDR3 is made up of 16 amino acids. Here the CDR3 reads CASSFQSRRGQETQYF. Here the CDR3 DNA reads TGCGCCAGCAGCTTCCAAAGTCGACGGGGGCAAGAGACCCAGTACTTC.

DNA of the CDR3: TGCGCCAGCAGCGCAGGGACCGACGTAGAGACCCAGTACTTC. Amino acid sequence: CASSAGTDVETQYF. The rearrangement uses TRBV5-1 and TRBJ2-5; D is possibly TRBD1 or TRBD2 (5 bases each). Germline CDR1 SGHRS, CDR2 YFSETQ. The V gene lost 4 bases and the J gene lost 4 bases, with 14 bases spanning the gap. The CDR3 runs to 14 residues.

The CDR3 region is CASSLSGGAGNTIYF. The CDR3 DNA reads TGTGCCAGCAGCTTATCAGGGGGCGCCGGAAACACCATATATTTT. J is TRBJ1-3 and V is TRBV7-2; TRBD1 agrees at 8 bases. Losses at the gene ends were 2 bases for V and 4 bases for J; bases not matched to a gene: 4. In germline, CDR1 is SGHTA, CDR2 FQGNSA. The CDR3 contains 15 residues.

Details on this clonotype: Because the CDR3 is missing its conserved closing phenylalanine or tryptophan, this is likely a read error. The V and J genes are TRBV4-1 and TRBJ2-3, with 7 nucleotides matching TRBD1. In germline, CDR1 is MGHRA, CDR2 YSYEKL. The CDR3 runs 17 residues. Germline trimming cut 1 base from V and 1 base from J; bases unmatched to any gene: 8. CDR3 in DNA: TGCGCCAGCAGCCAAGGGGAGCAAGGGGGCGGCACAGATACGCAGTATTCT. As protein: CASSQGEQGGGTDTQYS.

The chain combines TRBV9 with TRBJ1-1, with D unclear. Trimming pared 0 bases from V and 0 bases from J, leaving 12 bases between. Germline values: CDR1 SGDLS, CDR2 YYNGEE. This CDR3 spans 16 amino acids. In nucleotides, the CDR3 is TGTGCCAGCAGCGTAGGGCCAGAGCCTTTGAACACTGAAGCTTTCTTT. This gives the protein CASSVGPEPLNTEAFF.

This clonotype was found many times. This sequence joins TRBV5-1 and TRBJ1-1; TRBD1 might be the D (5 bases). Germline loops: CDR1 SGHRS, CDR2 YFSETQ. This CDR3 is built from 15 residues. Trimming stripped 4 bases from V and 5 bases from J, with 18 bases between. CDR3 protein: CASSRTGVVLTEAFF. In DNA form, the CDR3 reads TGCGCCAGCAGCCGAACAGGAGTAGTACTTACTGAAGCTTTCTTT.

At least ten counts were recorded for this clonotype. The chain is built from TRBV29-1 and TRBJ1-4; 10 bases line up with TRBD1. In germline, CDR1 is SQVTM, CDR2 ANQGSEA. V was clipped by 5 bases and J by 5 bases; unmatched bases: 5. This CDR3 is built from 14 residues. CDR3 protein: CSVFPGQGNEKLFF. The CDR3 coding sequence is TGCAGCGTTTTCCCGGGACAGGGGAATGAAAAACTGTTTTTT.

This clonotype was observed a few times. J is TRBJ1-1 and V is TRBV25-1; D remains ambiguous. CDR1 is MGHDK and CDR2 is SYGVNS in the germline V gene. CDR3 length: 14 amino acids. Trimming pared 6 bases from V and 2 bases from J, leaving 13 bases between. The DNA of the CDR3 is TGTGCCAGCAGCGTTCGCGGAGTAAACACTGAAGCTTTCTTT. Translating it yields CASSVRGVNTEAFF.

The chain couples TRBV7-9 to TRBJ1-1; D uncertain. The CDR3 runs 15 residues. Trimming took off 6 bases at V and 1 base at J, with 15 bases between the two ends. Germline V CDR1 and CDR2: SEHNR, FQNEAQ (reference sequence). Here the CDR3 reads CASSSSRGSNTEAFF. The CDR3 DNA sequence: TGTGCCAGCAGTTCCTCTCGGGGTTCGAACACTGAAGCTTTCTTT.

There are a few counts of this clonotype. The rearrangement joins TRBV6-5 to TRBJ2-2; 7 bases agree with TRBD1. Germline V gene data show CDR1 as MNHEY and CDR2 as SVGAGI. Trimming cost V 2 bases and J 1 base; bases outside gene matches: 4. The CDR3 totals 16 residues. The CDR3 DNA reads as TGTGCCAGCAGTTACCCCTGGACAGGGAACACCGGGGAGCTGTTTTTT. This sequence encodes CASSYPWTGNTGELFF.

This chain connects TRBV5-1 to TRBJ2-5; 8 bases align to TRBD1. The V and J ends lost 4 bases and 4 bases, in that order; junction bases with no gene match: 6. Germline V CDR1 and CDR2: SGHRS, YFSETQ. The CDR3 has 14 amino acids. DNA of the CDR3: TGCGCCAGCAGCACGGACAGGGCGGGAGAGACCCAGTACTTC. Amino acid sequence: CASSTDRAGETQYF.

The V gene is TRBV28, the J gene TRBJ2-7; D is perhaps TRBD2 (5 bases). CDR3 length equals 14 residues. The germline V and J ends were trimmed by 2 bases and 2 bases, with 10 bases remaining between them. Germline CDR1 and CDR2: MDHEN and SYDVKM. CDR3 protein: CASSLLGLPYEQYF. As DNA, the CDR3 is TGTGCCAGCAGTTTACTAGGACTTCCCTACGAGCAGTACTTC.

This clonotype turned up a few times. CDR3 loop: CAISIGQGHSPLHF. As DNA, the CDR3 is TGTGCCATCAGCATCGGACAGGGGCATTCACCCCTCCACTTT. The chain is built from TRBV10-3 and TRBJ1-6; 9 bases are a match to TRBD1. Unmatched junction bases numbered 5, after V lost 6 bases and J lost 8 bases. Per the germline V gene, CDR1 is ENHRY and CDR2 is SYGVKD. The CDR3 totals 14 residues.

This clonotype was recorded at least ten times. This sequence joins TRBV12-3 or TRBV12-4 and TRBJ1-2; D gene uncertain. The CDR3 covers 14 residues. Trimming left V 2 bases short and J 4 bases short, with 11 bases between. The CDR3 is CASSLLGSGYGYTF. The DNA for the CDR3 is TGTGCCAGCAGTTTATTGGGGTCGGGCTATGGCTACACCTTC.

The J gene is TRBJ2-3, the V gene TRBV28, with no clear D. The CDR3 totals 12 residues. The ends were cut back, 4 bases at V and 7 bases at J, with 9 bases in the middle. Germline-derived CDR1 and CDR2 are MDHEN and SYDVKM. The CDR3 nucleotides are TGTGCCAGCAGTTCCCAACGGAATACGCAGTATTTT. It translates to CASSSQRNTQYF.

This clonotype was seen a few times. The chain recombines TRBV7-8 with TRBJ2-3; a weak D match, TRBD2 (6 bases). V lost 4 bases to trimming and J lost 2 bases, with 22 bases between them. Per germline, CDR1 SGHVS and CDR2 FQNEAQ. The CDR3 totals 18 residues. The CDR3 coding sequence is TGTGCCAGCAGCTCCTTCGGGACTCAGTCCTATTACACAGATACGCAGTATTTT. This gives the protein CASSSFGTQSYYTDTQYF.

This clonotype has only a few counts. The gene calls are TRBV18 and TRBJ1-2; 8 bases agree with TRBD1. V was pared by 6 bases and J by 7 bases, with 4 bases of the junction left unmatched. The germline CDR1 and CDR2 sequences are KGHSH and LQKENI. CDR3 size: 12 residues. The CDR3 nucleotides read TGTGCCAGCTCGCAGGACAGGGCTGGCTACACCTTC. Its protein product is CASSQDRAGYTF.

V is TRBV12-3 or TRBV12-4 and J is TRBJ1-5, with D unclear. CDR3 length: 14 amino acids. V dropped 3 bases and J dropped 6 bases, with 12 bases sitting between them. The CDR3 nucleotides are TGTGCCAGCAGTTTGATTAGGGTGGGTCAGCCCCAGCATTTT. Its translation is CASSLIRVGQPQHF.

In its sample, this clonotype was seen a few times. This chain connects TRBV20-1 to TRBJ2-2, with no clear D. This CDR3 region has 14 residues. Germline V gives CDR1 DFQATT, CDR2 SNEGSKA (reference sequence). Trimming pared 3 bases from V and 0 bases from J, leaving 8 bases between. The CDR3: CSASRLANTGELFF. Written as DNA, the CDR3 is TGCAGTGCTAGTCGTTTGGCGAACACCGGGGAGCTGTTTTTT.

This clonotype has a count of ten or more. CDR3 residues: CASSTGPGFPQYF. The DNA for the CDR3 is TGTGCCAGCAGCACCGGTCCCGGATTCCCGCAGTACTTC. V is TRBV5-6 and J is TRBJ2-7, with no clear D. Per the germline V gene, CDR1 is SGHDT and CDR2 is YYEEEE. Deletions cut 4 bases from V and 9 bases from J, with 17 bases between. The CDR3 is made up of 13 amino acids.

This sequence joins TRBV6-5 and TRBJ1-5; D is ambiguous. CDR1 is MNHEY and CDR2 is SVGAGI in the germline V gene. Trimming cost V 3 bases and J 0 bases, with 15 bases left between them. The CDR3 runs 17 residues. In DNA form, the CDR3 reads TGTGCCAGCAGTTATTCTCCGGCCTCATATAGCAATCAGCCCCAGCATTTT. Translation gives CASSYSPASYSNQPQHF.

This clonotype was seen a handful of times. Germline is not matched at one junction end, which may reflect a read error. The V and J genes are TRBV7-7 and TRBJ1-4; 8 positions agree with TRBD1. The germline V gene has CDR1 SSHAT and CDR2 FNYEAQ (reference sequence). The CDR3 is made up of 15 amino acids. CDR3 bases: TGTGCTAGCAGCGCACAGACAGGGGCCAATGAAAAACTGTTTTTT. Protein product: CASSAQTGANEKLFF.